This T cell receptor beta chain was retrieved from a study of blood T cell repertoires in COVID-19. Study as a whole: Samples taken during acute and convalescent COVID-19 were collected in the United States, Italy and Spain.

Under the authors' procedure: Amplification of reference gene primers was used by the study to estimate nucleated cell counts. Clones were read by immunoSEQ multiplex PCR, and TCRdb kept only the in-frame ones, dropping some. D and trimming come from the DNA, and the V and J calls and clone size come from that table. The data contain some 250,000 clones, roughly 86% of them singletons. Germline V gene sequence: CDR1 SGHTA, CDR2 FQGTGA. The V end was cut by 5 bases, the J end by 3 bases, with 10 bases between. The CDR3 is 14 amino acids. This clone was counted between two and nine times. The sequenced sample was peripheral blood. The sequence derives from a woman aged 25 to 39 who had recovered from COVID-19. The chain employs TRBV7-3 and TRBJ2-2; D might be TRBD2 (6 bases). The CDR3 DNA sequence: TGTGCCAGCAGCCCGGGGGACTACACCGGGGAGCTGTTTTTT. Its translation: CASSPGDYTGELFF. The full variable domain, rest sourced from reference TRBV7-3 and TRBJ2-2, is GAGVSQTPSNKVTEKGKYVELRCDPISGHTALYWYRQSLGQGPEFLIYFQGTGAADDSGLPNDRFFAVRPEGSVSTLKIQRTERGDSAVYLCASSPGDYTGELFFGEGSRLTVL.